This TCR beta chain was identified in a study of T cell changes during pregnancy in multiple sclerosis. The CDR3 has 16 residues. The V gene's germline CDR1 is LGHNA and CDR2 YNFKEQ. Unmatched junction bases numbered 12, after V lost 4 bases and J lost 4 bases. The method was immunoSEQ multiplex PCR; TCRdb's version includes in-frame clones alone and lacks a portion of them. Here the sample spans some 5,300 clones, approximately 77% being singletons. The clonotype originates from a female donor in good health, enrolled as a control in a pregnancy study. The chain couples TRBV4-2 to TRBJ2-7, with 8 positions matching TRBD1. The source was CD8+ T cells from peripheral blood mononuclear cells, collected in the second trimester of pregnancy. CDR3 nucleotides: TGTGCCAGCAGCCTAAGTTCCCCAGGGGGCGGTTACGAGCAGTACTTC. Translation gives CASSLSSPGGGYEQYF.